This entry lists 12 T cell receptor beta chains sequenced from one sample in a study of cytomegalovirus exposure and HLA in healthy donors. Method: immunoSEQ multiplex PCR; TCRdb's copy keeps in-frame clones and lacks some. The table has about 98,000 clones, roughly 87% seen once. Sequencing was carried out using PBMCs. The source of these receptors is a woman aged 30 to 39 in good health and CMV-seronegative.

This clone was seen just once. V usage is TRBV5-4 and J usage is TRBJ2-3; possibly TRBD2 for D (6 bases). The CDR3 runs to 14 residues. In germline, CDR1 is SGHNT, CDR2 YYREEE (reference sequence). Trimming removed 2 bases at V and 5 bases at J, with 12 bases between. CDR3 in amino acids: CASSFPGSGDTQYF. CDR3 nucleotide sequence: TGTGCCAGCAGCTTTCCCGGGAGCGGAGATACGCAGTATTTT.

The CDR3 region has the DNA TGTGCCAGCAGCGTAGAACAGGAAGAGACCCAGTACTTC. Encoded protein: CASSVEQEETQYF. V usage is TRBV9 and J usage is TRBJ2-5; D possibly corresponds to TRBD1 (5 bases). CDR3 length: 13 amino acids. V lost 0 bases and J 3 bases, leaving 6 bases between the germline ends. Germline V gene lookup returns CDR1 SGDLS and CDR2 YYNGEE.

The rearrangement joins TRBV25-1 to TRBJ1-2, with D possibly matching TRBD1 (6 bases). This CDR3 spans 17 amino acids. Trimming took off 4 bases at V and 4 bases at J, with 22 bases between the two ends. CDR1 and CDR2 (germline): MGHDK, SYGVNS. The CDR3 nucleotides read TGTGCCAGCAGTGGAAGTCAGGGGATCTCTCATCTCTATGGCTACACCTTC. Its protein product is CASSGSQGISHLYGYTF.

The CDR3 reads CASSFKLTGGYGYTF. Written as DNA, the CDR3 is TGTGCCAGCAGCTTCAAACTGACCGGGGGCTATGGCTACACCTTC. The chain combines TRBV11-3 with TRBJ1-2; weak D call: TRBD1 (5 bases). V was trimmed by 3 bases and J by 4 bases, leaving 15 bases between them. Germline lookup yields CDR1 SGHNT and CDR2 YENEEA. The CDR3 length is 15 residues.

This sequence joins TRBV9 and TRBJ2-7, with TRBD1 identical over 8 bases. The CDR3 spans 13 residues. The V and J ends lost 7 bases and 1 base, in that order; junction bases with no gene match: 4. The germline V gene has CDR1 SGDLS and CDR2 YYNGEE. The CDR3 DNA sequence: TGTGCCAGCGGCCGGGACAGGTCCTACGAGCAGTACTTC. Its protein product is CASGRDRSYEQYF.

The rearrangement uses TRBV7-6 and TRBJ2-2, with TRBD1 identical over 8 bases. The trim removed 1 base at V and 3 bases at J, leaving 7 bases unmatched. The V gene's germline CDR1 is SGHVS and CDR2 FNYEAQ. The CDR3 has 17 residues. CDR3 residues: CASSLGQGADYTGELFF. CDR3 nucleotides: TGTGCCAGCAGCTTAGGTCAGGGGGCGGATTACACCGGGGAGCTGTTTTTT.

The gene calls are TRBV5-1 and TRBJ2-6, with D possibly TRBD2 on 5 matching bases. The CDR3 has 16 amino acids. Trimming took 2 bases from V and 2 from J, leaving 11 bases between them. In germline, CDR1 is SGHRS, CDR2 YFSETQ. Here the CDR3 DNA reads TGCGCCAGCAGCTTTGACTGGGGAGCTGGGGCCAACGTCCTGACTTTC. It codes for CASSFDWGAGANVLTF.

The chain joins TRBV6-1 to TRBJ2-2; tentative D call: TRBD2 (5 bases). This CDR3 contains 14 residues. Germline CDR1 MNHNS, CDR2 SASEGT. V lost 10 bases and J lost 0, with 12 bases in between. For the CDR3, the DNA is TGTGCCATCGACCAGCGGCCGAACACCGGGGAGCTGTTTTTT. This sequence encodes CAIDQRPNTGELFF.

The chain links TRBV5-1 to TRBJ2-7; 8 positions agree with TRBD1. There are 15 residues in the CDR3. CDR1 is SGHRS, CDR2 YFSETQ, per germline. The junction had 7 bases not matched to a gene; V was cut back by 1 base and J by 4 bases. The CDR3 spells CASSLSAGGSYEQYF. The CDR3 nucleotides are TGCGCCAGCAGCTTGTCGGCAGGGGGCAGTTACGAGCAGTACTTC.

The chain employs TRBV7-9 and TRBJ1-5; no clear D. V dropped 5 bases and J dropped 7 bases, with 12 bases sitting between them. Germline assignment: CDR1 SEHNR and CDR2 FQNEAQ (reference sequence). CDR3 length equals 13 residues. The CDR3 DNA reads TGTGCCAGCAGCCCCGGCCCGGGACAGCCCCAGCATTTT. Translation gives CASSPGPGQPQHF.

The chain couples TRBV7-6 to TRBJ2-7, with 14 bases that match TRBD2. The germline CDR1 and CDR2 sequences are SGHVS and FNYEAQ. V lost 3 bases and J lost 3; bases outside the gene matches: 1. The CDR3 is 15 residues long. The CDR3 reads CASSFGTSGSYEQYF. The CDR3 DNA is TGTGCCAGCAGCTTTGGGACTAGCGGGAGCTACGAGCAGTACTTC.

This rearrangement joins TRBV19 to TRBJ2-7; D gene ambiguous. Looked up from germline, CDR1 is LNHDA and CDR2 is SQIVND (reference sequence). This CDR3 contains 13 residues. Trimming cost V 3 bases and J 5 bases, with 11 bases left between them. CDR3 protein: CASSILRSHEQYF. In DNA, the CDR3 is TGTGCCAGTAGTATCCTCCGGAGTCACGAGCAGTACTTC.